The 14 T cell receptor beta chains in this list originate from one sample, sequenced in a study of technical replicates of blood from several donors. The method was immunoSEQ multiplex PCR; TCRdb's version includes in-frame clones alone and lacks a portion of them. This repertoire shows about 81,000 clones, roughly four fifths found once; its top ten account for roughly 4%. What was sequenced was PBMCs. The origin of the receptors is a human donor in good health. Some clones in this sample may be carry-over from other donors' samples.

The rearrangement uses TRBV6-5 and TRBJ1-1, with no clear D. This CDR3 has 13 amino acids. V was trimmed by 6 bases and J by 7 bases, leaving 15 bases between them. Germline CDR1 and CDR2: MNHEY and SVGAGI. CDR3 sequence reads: CASSFTRQDEAFF. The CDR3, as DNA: TGTGCCAGCAGCTTTACAAGACAAGATGAAGCTTTCTTT.

The CDR3 DNA reads TGCGCCAGCATGGACTATTTCGCCGAGCAGTACTTC. Encoded protein: CASMDYFAEQYF. The chain joins TRBV5-1 to TRBJ2-7, with D possibly being TRBD2 (6 bases). CDR3 length: 12 residues. Trimming removed 6 bases at V and 6 bases at J, with 13 bases between. Germline CDR1 SGHRS, CDR2 YFSETQ.

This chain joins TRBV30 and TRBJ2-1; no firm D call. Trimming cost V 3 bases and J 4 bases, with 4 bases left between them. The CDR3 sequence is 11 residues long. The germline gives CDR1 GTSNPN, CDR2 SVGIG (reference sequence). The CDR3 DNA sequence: TGTGCCTGGAGCACATACAATGAGCAGTTCTTC. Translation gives CAWSTYNEQFF.

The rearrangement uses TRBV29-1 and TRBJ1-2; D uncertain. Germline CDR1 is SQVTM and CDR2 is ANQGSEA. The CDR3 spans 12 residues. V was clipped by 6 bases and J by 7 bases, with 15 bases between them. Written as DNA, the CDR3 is TGCAGCGTAAACGGGTACTTCGGTGGCTACACCTTC. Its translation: CSVNGYFGGYTF. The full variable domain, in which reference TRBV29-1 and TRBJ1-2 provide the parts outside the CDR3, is SAVISQKPSRDICQRGTSLTIQCQVDSQVTMMFWYRQQPGQSLTLIATANQGSEATYESGFVIDKFPISRPNLTFSTLTVSNMSPEDSSIYLCSVNGYFGGYTFGSGTRLTVV.

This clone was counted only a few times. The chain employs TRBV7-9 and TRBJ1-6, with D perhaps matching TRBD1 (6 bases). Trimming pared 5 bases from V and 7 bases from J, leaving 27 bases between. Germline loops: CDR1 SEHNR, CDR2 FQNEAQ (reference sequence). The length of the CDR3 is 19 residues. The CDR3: CASSPQPTGIERPNSPLHF. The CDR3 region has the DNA TGTGCCAGCAGCCCGCAACCCACAGGGATAGAACGACCCAATTCACCCCTCCACTTT.

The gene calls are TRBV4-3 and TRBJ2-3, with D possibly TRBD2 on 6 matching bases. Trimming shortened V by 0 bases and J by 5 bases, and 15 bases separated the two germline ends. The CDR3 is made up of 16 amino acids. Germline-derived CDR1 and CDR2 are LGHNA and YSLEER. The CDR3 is CASSQDRLVAGDTQYF. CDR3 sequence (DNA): TGCGCCAGCAGCCAAGACAGACTAGTCGCCGGAGATACGCAGTATTTT.

CDR3 coding DNA: TGTGCCAGCTCACCGGTTCCTAGCGGGGGGACCCTCGAGCAGTACTTC. This encodes CASSPVPSGGTLEQYF. The rearrangement links TRBV18 to TRBJ2-7; 11 positions agree with TRBD2. Germline V lookup: CDR1 KGHSH, CDR2 LQKENI. The CDR3 spans 16 residues. After removal of 3 bases from V and 6 bases from J, the junction contained 10 bases not matched to a gene. The variable domain in full, completed from reference TRBV18 and TRBJ2-7, reads NAGVMQNPRHLVRRRGQEARLRCSPMKGHSHVYWYRQLPEEGLKFMVYLQKENIIDESGMPKERFSAEFPKEGPSILRIQQVVRGDSAAYFCASSPVPSGGTLEQYFGPGTRLTVT.

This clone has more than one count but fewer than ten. Written as DNA, the CDR3 is TGTGCCATCAGTGAGGACAGGGGAGATCCCCAGCATTTT. Its translation: CAISEDRGDPQHF. The rearrangement uses TRBV10-3 and TRBJ1-5; 8 nucleotides line up with TRBD1. This CDR3 contains 13 residues. V was clipped by 2 bases and J by 10 bases; unmatched bases: 4. Looked up from germline, CDR1 is ENHRY and CDR2 is SYGVKD.

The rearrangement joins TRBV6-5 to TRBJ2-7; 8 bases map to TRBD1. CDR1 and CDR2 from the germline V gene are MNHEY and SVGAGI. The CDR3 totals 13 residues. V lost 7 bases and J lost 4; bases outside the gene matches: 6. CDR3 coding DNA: TGTGCCAGCAACTTGGACAGGGAATACGAGCAGTACTTC. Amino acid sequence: CASNLDREYEQYF.

The CDR3 is CASSATTTGGIPHYEQYF. The DNA for the CDR3 is TGTGCCAGCAGTGCAACCACAACGGGGGGTATCCCACACTACGAGCAGTACTTC. V usage is TRBV6-1 and J usage is TRBJ2-7; TRBD2 matches 7 bases. Germline trimming cut 4 bases from V and 3 bases from J; bases unmatched to any gene: 18. There are 18 residues in the CDR3. Germline CDR1 reads MNHNS; CDR2 reads SASEGT.

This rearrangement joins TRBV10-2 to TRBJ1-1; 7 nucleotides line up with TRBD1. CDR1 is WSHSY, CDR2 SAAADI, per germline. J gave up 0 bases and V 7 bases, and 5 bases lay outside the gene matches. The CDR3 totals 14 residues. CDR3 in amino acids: CASKPGQMNTEAFF. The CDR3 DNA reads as TGCGCCAGCAAACCGGGACAGATGAACACTGAAGCTTTCTTT.

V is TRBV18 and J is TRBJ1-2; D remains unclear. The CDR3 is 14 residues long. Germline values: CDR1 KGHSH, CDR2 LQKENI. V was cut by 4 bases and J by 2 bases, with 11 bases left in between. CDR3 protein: CASSLLGANYGYTF. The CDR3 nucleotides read TGTGCCAGCTCACTTTTGGGCGCGAACTATGGCTACACCTTC.

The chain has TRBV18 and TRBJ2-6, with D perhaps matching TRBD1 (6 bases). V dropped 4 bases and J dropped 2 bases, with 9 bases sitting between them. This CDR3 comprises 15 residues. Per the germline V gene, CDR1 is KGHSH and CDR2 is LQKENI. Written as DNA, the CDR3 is TGTGCCAGCTCACTACAGGGTACTGGGGCCAACGTCCTGACTTTC. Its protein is CASSLQGTGANVLTF.

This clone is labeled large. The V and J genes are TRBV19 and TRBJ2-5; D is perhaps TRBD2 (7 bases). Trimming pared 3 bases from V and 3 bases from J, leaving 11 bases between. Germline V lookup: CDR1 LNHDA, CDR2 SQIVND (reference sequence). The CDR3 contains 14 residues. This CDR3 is CASSMGAGEETQYF. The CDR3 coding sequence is TGTGCCAGTAGTATGGGGGCGGGGGAAGAGACCCAGTACTTC. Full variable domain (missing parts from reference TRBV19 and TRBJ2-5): DGGITQSPKYLFRKEGQNVTLSCEQNLNHDAMYWYRQDPGQGLRLIYYSQIVNDFQKGDIAEGYSVSREKKESFPLTVTSAQKNPTAFYLCASSMGAGEETQYFGPGTRLLVL.